This T cell receptor beta chain was captured by sequencing in a study of T-cell reconstitution after alpha-beta-depleted transplantation in children (dated by TCRdb to 2016 to 2017). About the full investigation: Using TCR repertoire profiling, the study quantitatively followed how T-cell immune reconstitution unfolded in children after TCRalphabeta/CD19-depleted allogeneic hematopoietic cell transplantation.

The library was prepared using PCR. The data were produced on an Illumina HiSeq 2500. To normalize quantification of the TCRbeta repertoire, the TCR libraries were built with molecular barcoding that relied on unique molecular identifiers. Using fastp trimming at Q25 and MiXCR clonotype assembly, TCRdb reanalyzed the public sequencing data and kept in-frame beta chains. CDR3 protein duplicates are merged, each entry listing the most common genes and DNA. In this sample the table shows 490,000 or so distinct CDR3 sequences, approximately 12% of which occur a single time. Of the sample, over 5.5% is held by the ten largest clones. As to this clonotype: The clone's antigen remains unknown. No base qualities exist here, and no much larger clone lies one base off it.

V is pared back by 2 bases and J by 10 bases, with 15 bases lying between the germline termini. The CDR3, cysteine through phenylalanine, is 14 amino acids long. Just CDR3 DNA is preserved here, 42 bases in frame from base 1. CDR1 is given as MNHEY and CDR2 as SMNVEV, both from the germline V gene (reference sequence). This specimen consisted of PBMCs from the stem cell graft donor, obtained from the stem cell graft. The chain couples TRBV27 to TRBJ2-1; the D gene is perhaps TRBD2, from 7 matching bases. The receptor comes from a human donor who donated a stem cell graft to a child with combined immunodeficiency. The base sequence is TGTGCCAGCAGTTTACGGGGGGCCGTCGTGGAGCAGTTCTTC. Its coded protein is CASSLRGAVVEQFF.